A selection of T cell receptor beta chains follows, all from one sample in a study of PD-1 blockade in classical Hodgkin lymphoma. Produced via immunoSEQ multiplex PCR; TCRdb's table is partial and in-frame only. Seen here are around 28,000 clones, about 88% observed once, and the top ten hold over 0.8%. Sequencing was performed on CD4+ T cells from blood, taken before the fourth cycle of nivolumab. These receptors were obtained from a human donor with classical Hodgkin lymphoma. CDR3s include the opening cysteine and the closing phenylalanine or tryptophan. A D gene is named only where the DNA matches it firmly. Rows may omit the clone size; those that give it use once, few, many or a size class.

TRBV9	TRBJ1-4	-	-	TGTGCCAGCAGCCAAGGTGGGGAAGGTGAAAAACTGTTTTTT	CASSQGGEGEKLFF
TRBV6-6	TRBJ1-1	once	-	TGTGCCAGCACGAGCGGGTCTTGGAACACTGAAGCTTTCTTT	CASTSGSWNTEAFF
TRBV6-5	TRBJ2-3	once	-	TGTGCCAGCAGTTACAAGACATCGGGGGGCACAGATACGCAGTATTTT	CASSYKTSGGTDTQYF
TRBV5-6	TRBJ1-6	-	TRBD1	TGTGCCAGCAGCTTGTATGTTTCGGGGGACAGGGGCCATTCACCCCTCCACTTT	CASSLYVSGDRGHSPLHF
TRBV13	TRBJ1-2	-	TRBD1	TGTGCCAGCAGCTTTTCCGAGGGGGCGGCGGTGGGCTATGGCTACACCTTC	CASSFSEGAAVGYGYTF
TRBV9	TRBJ2-7	-	TRBD2	TGTGCCAGCAGTACTAGCGGGGAGTCCTACGAGCAGTACTTC	CASSTSGESYEQYF
TRBV4-1	TRBJ1-4	-	-	TGCGCCAGCAGCGGGGGACACACTAATGAAAAACTGTTTTTT	CASSGGHTNEKLFF
TRBV11-1	TRBJ2-3	-	-	TGTGCCAGCAGCTTCAGGGGGGGCACAGATACGCAGTATTTT	CASSFRGGTDTQYF
TRBV28	TRBJ1-2	-	TRBD1	TGTGCCAGCAGTTTCCTCCTACAGGGGAAGCTAAGCTATGGCTACACCTTC	CASSFLLQGKLSYGYTF
TRBV2	TRBJ1-1	-	-	TGTGCCAGTGGGAGGGGGGGGCACCTGAACACTGAAGCTTTCTTT	CASGRGGHLNTEAFF
TRBV27	TRBJ1-2	-	-	TGTGCCAGCAGTCCTGGGGTAACGGCGGAGGCATATGGCTACACCTTC	CASSPGVTAEAYGYTF
TRBV9	TRBJ1-1	few	-	TGTGCCAGCAGCGTAGCGGCAGGGACGAACACTGAAGCTTTCTTT	CASSVAAGTNTEAFF
TRBV27	TRBJ1-1	once	-	TGTGCCAGCAGTTTACTACCCGAGGACACTGAAGCTTTCTTT	CASSLLPEDTEAFF
TRBV2	TRBJ1-4	-	-	TGTGCCACCGGACCTGGGCAGGGAGATGAAAAACTGTTTTTT	CATGPGQGDEKLFF
TRBV27	TRBJ2-7	-	TRBD1	TGTGCCAGCAGTTTACGGGACAGTTACAGAATACCCTACGAGCAGTACTTC	CASSLRDSYRIPYEQYF
TRBV6-5	TRBJ1-3	-	-	TGTGCCAGCAGTTACTCACCGGGAGTCAGAAACACCATATATTTT	CASSYSPGVRNTIYF
TRBV7-9	TRBJ1-6	few	-	TGTGCCAGCAGCTTCCGGGACCGGTATAATTCACCCCTCCACTTT	CASSFRDRYNSPLHF
TRBV7-9	TRBJ2-3	-	-	TGTGCCAGCAGCTTAGCGATCGTAGGCCCCCCGCAGTATTTT	CASSLAIVGPPQYF
TRBV6-5	TRBJ1-1	once	TRBD1	TGTGCCAGCAGTCGGGGGACAGGGGGAGCTTTCTTT	CASSRGTGGAFF
TRBV7-9	TRBJ1-2	few	-	TGTGCCAGCCTACCGGGCCAGGCTAACTATGGCTACACCTTC	CASLPGQANYGYTF
TRBV2	TRBJ2-7	-	-	TGTGCCAGCAGGCAGTTATTGGGGGGCTCCTACGAGCAGTACTTC	CASRQLLGGSYEQYF
TRBV15	TRBJ1-6	once	-	TGTGCCACCAGCACACAGGTTAGCTCCTATAATTCACCCCTCCACTTT	CATSTQVSSYNSPLHF
TRBV6-5	TRBJ1-1	-	-	TGTGCCAGCGCACGCGTAATGGGGCCTGAAGCTTTCTTT	CASARVMGPEAFF
TRBV5-8	TRBJ1-6	-	-	TGTGCCAGCAGCTACTCCTATAATTCACCCCTCCACTTT	CASSYSYNSPLHF
TRBV29-1	TRBJ2-7	-	-	TGCAGCGTCGGGGGACGGGGGGCGTACGAGCAGTACTTC	CSVGGRGAYEQYF